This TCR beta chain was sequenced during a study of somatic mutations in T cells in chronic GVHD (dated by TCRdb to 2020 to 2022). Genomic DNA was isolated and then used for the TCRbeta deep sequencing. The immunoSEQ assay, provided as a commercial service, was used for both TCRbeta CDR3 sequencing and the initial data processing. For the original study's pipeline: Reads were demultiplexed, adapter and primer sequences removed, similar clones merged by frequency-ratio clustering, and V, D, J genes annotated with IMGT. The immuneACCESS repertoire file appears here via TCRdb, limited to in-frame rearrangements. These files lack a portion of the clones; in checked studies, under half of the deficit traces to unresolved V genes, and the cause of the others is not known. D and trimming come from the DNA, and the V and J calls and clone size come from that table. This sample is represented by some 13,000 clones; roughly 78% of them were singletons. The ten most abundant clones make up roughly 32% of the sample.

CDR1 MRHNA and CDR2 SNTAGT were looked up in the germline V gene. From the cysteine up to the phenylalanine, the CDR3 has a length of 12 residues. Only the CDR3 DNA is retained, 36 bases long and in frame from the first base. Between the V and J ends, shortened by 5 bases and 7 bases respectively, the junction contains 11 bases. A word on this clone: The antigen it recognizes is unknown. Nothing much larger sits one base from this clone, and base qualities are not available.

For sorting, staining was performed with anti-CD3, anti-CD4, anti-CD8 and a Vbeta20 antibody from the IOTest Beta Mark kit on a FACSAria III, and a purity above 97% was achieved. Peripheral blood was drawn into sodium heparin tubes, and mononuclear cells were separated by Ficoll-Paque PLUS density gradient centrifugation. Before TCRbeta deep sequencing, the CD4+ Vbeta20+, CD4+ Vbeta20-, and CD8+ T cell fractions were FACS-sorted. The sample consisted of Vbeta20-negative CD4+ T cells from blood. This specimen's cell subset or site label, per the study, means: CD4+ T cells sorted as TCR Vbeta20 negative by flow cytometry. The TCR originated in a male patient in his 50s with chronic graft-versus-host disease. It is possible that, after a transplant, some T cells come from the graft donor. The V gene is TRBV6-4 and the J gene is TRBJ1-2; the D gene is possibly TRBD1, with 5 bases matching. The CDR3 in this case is CASSPVGGGYTF. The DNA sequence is TGTGCCAGCAGTCCTGTCGGGGGTGGCTACACCTTC.